The 22 T cell receptor beta chains below were found in one sample sequenced in a study of shared clonotypes between healthy human individuals. Positive CCR7 selection of CD45RO-negative cells yielded the naive CD8 cells, and terminally differentiated effector memory CD45RA+ cells were excluded. TCRdb's copy holds only in-frame clones and misses some; the assay was immunoSEQ multiplex PCR. The profile shows about 590,000 clones, less than 97% of them singletons. Sequenced: naive CD8+ T cells sorted from blood. The receptors here all came from a woman aged 25 to 39 in good health.

The genes are TRBV11-2 and TRBJ2-7; 7 bases are a match to TRBD2. This CDR3 region has 14 residues. Trimming cost V 5 bases and J 3 bases; bases outside gene matches: 7. The germline V gene encodes CDR1 SGHAT and CDR2 FQNNGV. The DNA for the CDR3 is TGTGCCAGCAGCACCTCTTGGGGGGGCTACGAGCAGTACTTC. Encoded protein: CASSTSWGGYEQYF.

V gene TRBV19 combines with J gene TRBJ2-7, with 9 bases aligning to TRBD1. The V gene's germline CDR1 is LNHDA and CDR2 SQIVND (reference sequence). J was trimmed by 6 bases and V by 5 bases; bases with no gene match: 11. This CDR3 has 15 residues. The CDR3 spells CASSDPLGQGPEQYF. The CDR3 nucleotides read TGTGCCAGTAGTGACCCGCTGGGACAGGGTCCCGAGCAGTACTTC.

V and J are TRBV27 and TRBJ2-5; D possibly corresponds to TRBD2 (5 bases). CDR3 length: 14 residues. The germline gives CDR1 MNHEY, CDR2 SMNVEV (reference sequence). Trimming cost V 8 bases and J 5 bases, with 18 bases left between them. The CDR3 here is CASRLQTGWETQYF. CDR3 coding DNA: TGTGCCAGCCGCCTTCAGACGGGGTGGGAGACCCAGTACTTC.

This chain's CDR3 is CASSSAAVNTEAFF. As DNA, the CDR3 is TGTGCCAGCAGCAGTGCGGCGGTGAACACTGAAGCTTTCTTT. The chain uses TRBV21-1 and TRBJ1-1. TRBV21-1 is marked as a pseudogene. The CDR3 length is 14 residues.

The V call is TRBV28, the J call TRBJ1-1; no definite D call. The CDR3 covers 14 residues. CDR1 MDHEN and CDR2 SYDVKM come from the germline V gene. V was pared by 3 bases and J by 3 bases, with 11 bases between. CDR3 in amino acids: CASSFIRPYTEAFF. The CDR3 DNA follows: TGTGCCAGCAGTTTTATCCGACCGTACACTGAAGCTTTCTTT. Full variable domain (outside the CDR3, taken from reference TRBV28 and TRBJ1-1): DVKVTQSSRYLVKRTGEKVFLECVQDMDHENMFWYRQDPGLGLRLIYFSYDVKMKEKGDIPEGYSVSREKKERFSLILESASTNQTSMYLCASSFIRPYTEAFFGQGTRLTVV.

V is TRBV29-1 and J is TRBJ2-1, with D unresolved. Trimming pared 3 bases from V and 4 bases from J, leaving 16 bases between. The CDR3 has 15 amino acids. CDR1 is SQVTM and CDR2 is ANQGSEA in the germline V gene. The CDR3 loop is CSVDLTARRYNEQFF. The CDR3 coding sequence is TGCAGCGTTGATCTCACTGCCCGCAGATACAATGAGCAGTTCTTC.

The chain recombines TRBV5-4 with TRBJ2-5; possible D gene TRBD2, 6 bases. Germline V gives CDR1 SGHNT, CDR2 YYREEE (reference sequence). Deletions cut 0 bases from V and 5 bases from J, with 14 bases between. CDR3 size: 15 residues. The DNA of the CDR3 is TGTGCCAGCAGCTTGGGGGACTCGATGATGGAGACCCAGTACTTC. This codes for CASSLGDSMMETQYF.

The chain is built from TRBV6-5 and TRBJ2-7; a possible D gene is TRBD2 (6 bases). The CDR3 contains 14 residues. CDR1 is MNHEY and CDR2 is SVGAGI in the germline V gene. V was pared by 6 bases and J by 2 bases, with 14 bases between. The DNA of the CDR3 is TGTGCCAGCAGCCCCACGGCGGGAACCTACGAGCAGTACTTC. Encoded protein: CASSPTAGTYEQYF.

The chain has TRBV27 and TRBJ1-6, with no clear D. The germline V gene has CDR1 MNHEY and CDR2 SMNVEV (reference sequence). CDR3 length equals 15 residues. V lost 8 bases, J lost 4 bases, and 15 bases lay in between. In DNA, the CDR3 is TGTGCCAGCCGCTCAGAGACGGCGTATAATTCACCCCTCCACTTT. Translating it yields CASRSETAYNSPLHF.

This chain links TRBV27 with TRBJ2-1; 7 bases map to TRBD2. CDR3 length: 16 residues. With V trimmed by 5 bases and J by 0 bases, 7 bases remained unmatched. From germline, CDR1 is MNHEY and CDR2 SMNVEV (reference sequence). The CDR3 sequence is CASSISSGSSYNEQFF. For the CDR3, the DNA is TGTGCCAGCAGTATCTCTAGCGGTAGCTCCTACAATGAGCAGTTCTTC.

The J gene is TRBJ2-5, the V gene TRBV5-1, with TRBD2 identical over 7 bases. Germline-derived CDR1 and CDR2 are SGHRS and YFSETQ. After removal of 4 bases from V and 5 bases from J, the junction contained 5 bases not matched to a gene. The CDR3 loop spans 13 amino acids. The DNA for the CDR3 is TGCGCCAGCAGCCGTACTAGCGTGGAGACCCAGTACTTC. Residues: CASSRTSVETQYF.

This clone is a singleton in its sample. The chain is built from TRBV7-8 and TRBJ2-2; D not certain. Trimming took off 4 bases at V and 0 bases at J, with 15 bases between the two ends. Germline-derived CDR1 and CDR2 are SGHVS and FQNEAQ. The CDR3 contains 17 residues. CDR3 sequence (DNA): TGTGCCAGCAGCTCTACTATCCGACCTACGAACACCGGGGAGCTGTTTTTT. This codes for CASSSTIRPTNTGELFF.

This chain links TRBV7-9 with TRBJ1-5, with D tentatively TRBD1 (5 bases). CDR3 length equals 15 residues. V lost 1 base to trimming and J lost 7 bases, with 14 bases between them. Germline CDR1 and CDR2: SEHNR and FQNEAQ (reference sequence). CDR3 protein: CASSLGHGGDQPQHF. The CDR3 region has the DNA TGTGCCAGCAGCTTAGGCCATGGGGGAGACCAGCCCCAGCATTTT.

The chain combines TRBV27 with TRBJ2-2, with TRBD2 identical over 9 bases. Per the germline V gene, CDR1 is MNHEY and CDR2 is SMNVEV (reference sequence). There are 16 residues in the CDR3. After removal of 0 bases from V and 1 base from J, the junction contained 0 bases not matched to a gene. CDR3 nucleotides: TGTGCCAGCAGTTTATCGACTAGCGGGAACACCGGGGAGCTGTTTTTT. It yields the protein CASSLSTSGNTGELFF.

V is TRBV15 and J is TRBJ1-1; possibly TRBD1 for D (5 bases). The CDR3 is made up of 18 amino acids. Per the germline V gene, CDR1 is LNHNV and CDR2 is YYDKDF (reference sequence). Trimming shortened V by 1 base and J by 2 bases, and 20 bases separated the two germline ends. CDR3 region: CATSRGDITEGKNTEAFF. The CDR3 DNA is TGTGCCACCAGCAGAGGTGATATAACAGAGGGGAAAAACACTGAAGCTTTCTTT.

The chain has TRBV27 and TRBJ2-7; possibly TRBD1 for D (6 bases). Between the trimmed V and J ends, which lost 3 bases and 6 bases, there was a span of 12 bases. The CDR3 totals 13 residues. Germline CDR1 MNHEY, CDR2 SMNVEV (reference sequence). CDR3 residues: CASSLAGAGEQYF. The CDR3 DNA reads TGTGCCAGCAGTTTGGCAGGGGCGGGCGAGCAGTACTTC.

The V call is TRBV7-9, the J call TRBJ2-1; 9 nucleotides line up with TRBD1. This CDR3 is 16 amino acids long. In germline, CDR1 is SEHNR, CDR2 FQNEAQ (reference sequence). The trim removed 4 bases at V and 2 bases at J, leaving 6 bases unmatched. CDR3 loop: CASSWTGDMTYNEQFF. The DNA for the CDR3 is TGTGCCAGCAGCTGGACAGGGGACATGACCTACAATGAGCAGTTCTTC.

The table lists this clone with a few counts. The rearrangement joins TRBV5-6 to TRBJ1-1; D is undetermined. The CDR3 is made up of 13 amino acids. With 4 bases removed from V and 1 base from J, the gap between germline ends came to 8 bases. The germline CDR1 and CDR2 sequences are SGHDT and YYEEEE. CDR3: CASSQEPNTEAFF. The CDR3 DNA sequence: TGTGCCAGCAGCCAAGAGCCGAACACTGAAGCTTTCTTT.

The chain recombines TRBV19 with TRBJ2-1; no clear D. This CDR3 region has 13 residues. Germline lookup yields CDR1 LNHDA and CDR2 SQIVND (reference sequence). Trimming removed 6 bases from V and 2 bases from J, with 8 bases in between. Here the CDR3 reads CASRRATYNEQFF. The CDR3 DNA sequence: TGTGCCAGTAGACGAGCGACCTACAATGAGCAGTTCTTC. The whole variable domain, filled in from reference TRBV19 and TRBJ2-1, reads DGGITQSPKYLFRKEGQNVTLSCEQNLNHDAMYWYRQDPGQGLRLIYYSQIVNDFQKGDIAEGYSVSREKKESFPLTVTSAQKNPTAFYLCASRRATYNEQFFGPGTRLTVL.

Written as DNA, the CDR3 is TGTGCCAGCAGTTACAGGTCACCGAACACTGAAGCTTTCTTT. Translating it yields CASSYRSPNTEAFF. The rearrangement uses TRBV6-5 and TRBJ1-1; D gene uncertain. V lost 2 bases to trimming and J lost 1 base, with 8 bases between them. The CDR3 is 14 amino acids. CDR1 and CDR2 (germline): MNHEY, SVGAGI.

The chain has TRBV9 and TRBJ1-1; D unresolved. V lost 0 bases, J lost 5 bases, and 17 bases lay in between. Germline V lookup: CDR1 SGDLS, CDR2 YYNGEE. The CDR3 sequence is 16 residues long. In nucleotides, the CDR3 is TGTGCCAGCAGCGTAGGGGGTGTAGTTTCGAAAACTGAAGCTTTCTTT. It codes for CASSVGGVVSKTEAFF.

V and J are TRBV28 and TRBJ2-3, with D perhaps being TRBD1 or TRBD2 (5 bases each). The CDR3 sequence is 14 residues long. V gave up 7 bases and J gave up 3 bases, with 14 bases separating them. CDR1 and CDR2 from the germline V gene are MDHEN and SYDVKM. The CDR3 sequence is CASKPSGTTDTQYF. The CDR3 DNA reads TGTGCCAGCAAGCCCTCCGGGACGACAGATACGCAGTATTTT.